The rows below give T cell receptor beta chains drawn from one sample of a study of blood T cell repertoires in COVID-19. TCRdb's table, derived via immunoSEQ multiplex PCR, lists solely in-frame clones and lacks some. The sample lists about 180,000 clones; about 85% were seen once. Sequencing used peripheral blood. These TCRs come from a woman in her twenties or thirties with active or convalescent COVID-19. CDR3s include the opening cysteine and the closing phenylalanine or tryptophan. D genes are given only for firm matches. Size is stated for part of the rows, as once, few or many counts, or as a class when the clone is expanded.

V gene,D gene,clone size,J gene,CDR3 DNA,CDR3 protein
TRBV7-2,TRBD1,.,TRBJ2-1,TGTGCCAGCAGCTCCGTAGGGACACCGGGACAGGGGGCGCGTAATGAGCAGTTCTTC,CASSSVGTPGQGARNEQFF
TRBV2,TRBD1,.,TRBJ1-1,TGTGCCAGCAGTGTCGGACAGGGGGGAACTTTCTTT,CASSVGQGGTFF
TRBV5-6,.,.,TRBJ2-7,TGTGCCAGCAGCTTGACCGGCACTACCTACGAGCAGTACTTC,CASSLTGTTYEQYF
TRBV5-6,TRBD1,.,TRBJ2-7,TGTGCCAGCAGCTTGGCCGGGACAGCGTTCTACGAGCAGTACTTC,CASSLAGTAFYEQYF
TRBV28,TRBD2,.,TRBJ2-1,TGTGCCAGCAGTCAAGGACTAGCTGTGTACCTAAGCTCCTACAATGAGCAGTTCTTC,CASSQGLAVYLSSYNEQFF
TRBV19,TRBD2,.,TRBJ2-1,TGTGCCAGTAGTGACACCGGGACTAGCGGCCACAATGAGCAGTTCTTC,CASSDTGTSGHNEQFF
TRBV6-5,TRBD2,.,TRBJ2-3,TGTGCCAGCACCGGGGGGGGGTTCACAGATACGCAGTATTTT,CASTGGGFTDTQYF
TRBV19,.,.,TRBJ2-2,TGTGCCAGTAGTATAACAGCGAACACCGGGGAGCTGTTTTTT,CASSITANTGELFF
TRBV28,.,.,TRBJ1-5,TGTGCCAGCCGACAGGCGGTTCAGCCCCAGCATTTT,CASRQAVQPQHF
TRBV2,TRBD2,once,TRBJ2-1,TGTGCCAGCAGTGAAAGATGGACTAGCGGTGAGCAGTTCTTC,CASSERWTSGEQFF
TRBV19,TRBD2,.,TRBJ2-1,TGTGCCAGTAGTTTCGGGACTAGCAATGAGCAGTTCTTC,CASSFGTSNEQFF
TRBV5-6,.,.,TRBJ2-7,TGTGCCAGCAGGTCACAGGGTTCCTACGAGCAGTACTTC,CASRSQGSYEQYF
TRBV28,.,.,TRBJ1-2,TGTGCCAGCAGTTTACAAGCATACGGCTACACCTTC,CASSLQAYGYTF
TRBV9,.,.,TRBJ1-1,TGTGCCAGCAGTGAAATGTCCCGGGGGAACACTGAAGCTTTCTTT,CASSEMSRGNTEAFF
TRBV9,TRBD2,.,TRBJ2-7,TGTGCCAGCAGCGTCGGCGGGAGCTCCTACGAGCAGTACTTC,CASSVGGSSYEQYF
TRBV7-9,.,.,TRBJ1-6,TGTGCCAGCAGCAACAGGGAATTGGATTCACCCCTCCACTTT,CASSNRELDSPLHF
TRBV19,.,.,TRBJ2-7,TGTGCCAGTAGTTTAGCCGGACTGTCCGGGTCCTACGAGCAGTACTTC,CASSLAGLSGSYEQYF
TRBV12-3/TRBV12-4,.,.,TRBJ1-3,TGTGCCAGCAGTTTCCAGGAAAACACCATATATTTT,CASSFQENTIYF
TRBV19,TRBD1,.,TRBJ2-7,TGTGCCAGTAGTATAAAACAGGGGTGGGGCGAGCAGTACTTC,CASSIKQGWGEQYF
TRBV19,TRBD2,.,TRBJ2-1,TGTGCCAGTAGTATGGGACTAGCGGGATCCTACAATGAGCAGTTCTTC,CASSMGLAGSYNEQFF
TRBV9,.,.,TRBJ2-1,TGTGCCAGCAGCACGTCTAGCTCCTACAATGAGCAGTTCTTC,CASSTSSSYNEQFF
TRBV2,.,.,TRBJ1-6,TGTGCCAGCAAGGACACCAGCTCCTATAATTCACCCCTCCACTTT,CASKDTSSYNSPLHF
TRBV19,.,once,TRBJ2-2,TGTGCCAGTAGTGCGGTAGGGGTGGACACCGGGGAGCTGTTTTTT,CASSAVGVDTGELFF
TRBV2,TRBD2,.,TRBJ2-1,TGTGCCAGCAGCGGGACTAGCGGGGCCTACAATGAGCAGTTCTTC,CASSGTSGAYNEQFF
TRBV6-6,TRBD1,.,TRBJ1-4,TGTGCCAGCACCTTTAGCGATTGGGACAGAAAAAAACTGTTTTTT,CASTFSDWDRKKLFF
TRBV4-1,TRBD2,.,TRBJ2-1,TGCGCCAGCAGCCAAGACCATGGGACTAGCGGGAGGGGGCAGTTCTTC,CASSQDHGTSGRGQFF
TRBV7-9,.,.,TRBJ1-5,TGTGCCAGCAGCTTAGGCACAGTTAATAGCAATCAGCCCCAGCATTTT,CASSLGTVNSNQPQHF
TRBV19,TRBD1,.,TRBJ2-1,TGTGCCAGTAGTAAGACAGGGGGCAATGAGCAGTTCTTC,CASSKTGGNEQFF
TRBV11-2,.,.,TRBJ1-5,TGTGCCAGCAGCTTAGGCCAGGGCAATCAGCCCCAGCATTTT,CASSLGQGNQPQHF
TRBV4-1,.,once,TRBJ2-3,TGCGCCAGCAGCCAAGTTTATCAGGGCGGAACAGATACGCAGTATTTT,CASSQVYQGGTDTQYF
TRBV19,TRBD1,.,TRBJ1-2,TGTGCCAGTAGTTTGGACAGGGCCAACTATGGCTACACCTTC,CASSLDRANYGYTF
TRBV6-5,TRBD1,.,TRBJ1-2,TGTGCCAGCAGTACAGGGGTCGACTATGGCTACACCTTC,CASSTGVDYGYTF
TRBV5-4,TRBD2,once,TRBJ2-5,TGTGCCAGCAGCTCCGGGACTAGCGGCCAAGAGACCCAGTACTTC,CASSSGTSGQETQYF
TRBV4-1,.,once,TRBJ2-7,TGCGCCAGCAGCCAAGATGATGGCGGGAATCGGTACGAGCAGTACTTC,CASSQDDGGNRYEQYF
TRBV4-1,.,.,TRBJ2-1,TGCGCCAGCACCCAGGAGCAGGGGTTCCTGCTTAATGAGCAGTTCTTC,CASTQEQGFLLNEQFF